The TCR beta chain described here comes from a study of T cell responses to AZD1222 COVID-19 vaccine. This table comes from immunoSEQ multiplex PCR, and its TCRdb copy is limited to in-frame clones, with some not included. The sample gives about 78,000 clones, 90% of which show up once; approximately 3.2% is in the top ten. Trimming took off 4 bases at V and 0 bases at J, with 6 bases between the two ends. The CDR3 contains 13 residues. Germline V gene lookup returns CDR1 SGHTA and CDR2 FQGNSA. Pooled in the analysis were second doses at about 4 or about 12 weeks. This sequence was found in an adult who received the AZD1222 COVID-19 vaccine. This specimen was peripheral blood, taken 28 days after the second AZD1222 dose. The chain recombines TRBV7-2 with TRBJ2-5, with TRBD1 as a possible D gene (6 bases). The CDR3 DNA reads TGTGCCAGCAGCTGGGACAACCAAGAGACCCAGTACTTC. Amino acids: CASSWDNQETQYF.